The TCR beta chain described here comes from a study of CD8+ T cells in alopecia areata. Study information: The duration of tofacitinib was 6 to 18 months, with 6 months off drug afterward.

Isolated RNA was reverse transcribed into cDNA used as the sequencing template. Sequencing was performed with immunoSEQ multiplex PCR; in TCRdb, only in-frame clones are kept and a portion is missing. The sample shows 150,000 to 200,000 clones, 50% to 70% of them seen only once. Germline V gene lookup returns CDR1 LGHNA and CDR2 YNFKEQ. Trimming took off 1 base at V and 5 bases at J, with 15 bases between the two ends. The CDR3 loop spans 15 amino acids. Whole-study results and caveats: Scalp sequencing also captures normal skin's resident alphabeta T cells.

As concerns this clone: The antigen remains unidentified.

The chain has TRBV4-2 and TRBJ2-7; D is undetermined. This specimen was CD4+ T cells sorted from blood, taken at week 0. The TCR sequence derives from a human donor with alopecia areata. DNA for the CDR3: TGTGCCAGCAGCCAAGGTGGACGTCCAGGTGACGAGCAGTACTTC. Translating gives CASSQGGRPGDEQYF.